These 22 T cell receptor beta chains were all obtained from the same sample, sequenced in a study of OX40 agonist ivuxolimab in advanced cancers. Here immunoSEQ multiplex PCR was the method, and the copy in TCRdb shows in-frame clones only, minus some. The sample holds about 110,000 clones, approximately 90% seen once. Sample: CD4+ or CD8+ T cells sorted from blood, taken in a trial of the OX40 agonist ivuxolimab. These receptors came from an adult with an advanced solid tumor such as melanoma, head and neck, liver or kidney cancer.

The chain couples TRBV27 to TRBJ2-1; D is unclear. Trimming took off 5 bases at V and 6 bases at J, with 17 bases between the two ends. Per germline, CDR1 MNHEY and CDR2 SMNVEV (reference sequence). This CDR3 is built from 15 residues. Here the CDR3 DNA reads TGTGCCAGCAGTCTAGGTAAGGGTCGTGGCAATGAGCAGTTCTTC. Protein: CASSLGKGRGNEQFF.

The chain joins TRBV5-4 to TRBJ1-1, with TRBD1 matching 9 bases. CDR3 length equals 16 residues. Looked up from germline, CDR1 is SGHNT and CDR2 is YYREEE (reference sequence). The J segment lost 1 base and the V segment lost 2 bases, leaving 6 bases of the junction unmatched. The CDR3, as DNA: TGTGCCAGCAGCTTCAATTCGGGACAGGGGAACACTGAAGCTTTCTTT. Protein product: CASSFNSGQGNTEAFF.

V is TRBV11-2 and J is TRBJ1-6, with TRBD1 identical over 9 bases. V was pared by 5 bases and J by 7 bases, with 6 bases of the junction left unmatched. Germline CDR1 and CDR2: SGHAT and FQNNGV. This CDR3 comprises 15 residues. CDR3 sequence: CASSPGTGKNSPLHF. The CDR3 bases are TGTGCCAGCAGCCCTGGGACAGGGAAGAATTCACCCCTCCACTTT.

The chain employs TRBV5-1 and TRBJ2-3, with D uncertain. The germline V and J ends were trimmed by 4 bases and 5 bases, with 8 bases remaining between them. CDR3 size: 12 residues. Germline CDR1 SGHRS, CDR2 YFSETQ. The CDR3 DNA follows: TGCGCCAGCAGCGACAACATAGATACGCAGTATTTT. Translation: CASSDNIDTQYF.

The chain combines TRBV5-1 with TRBJ2-1; a possible D gene is TRBD1 (6 bases). Trimming shortened V by 0 bases and J by 5 bases, and 9 bases separated the two germline ends. Per the germline V gene, CDR1 is SGHRS and CDR2 is YFSETQ. This CDR3 region has 14 residues. The CDR3 nucleotides are TGCGCCAGCAGCTTGGTCCCAGGGGACAATGAGCAGTTCTTC. It encodes CASSLVPGDNEQFF.

CDR3 sequence (DNA): TGTGCCAGCAGCTTGCCGGGACAGGTGGACGGCTACACCTTC. Translating it yields CASSLPGQVDGYTF. The genes are TRBV7-8 and TRBJ1-2, with 8 bases identical to TRBD1. CDR1 is SGHVS and CDR2 is FQNEAQ in the germline V gene. V lost 3 bases, J lost 8 bases, and 8 bases stayed unmatched. The CDR3 length is 14 residues.

The chain links TRBV5-5 to TRBJ2-1; D not resolved. Germline V lookup: CDR1 SGHKS, CDR2 YYEKEE (reference sequence). V lost 0 bases and J 4 bases, leaving 11 bases between the germline ends. This CDR3 has 15 amino acids. For the CDR3, the DNA is TGTGCCAGCAGCTTGGTTCCTGTTATTTACAATGAGCAGTTCTTC. Translation: CASSLVPVIYNEQFF.

The chain uses TRBV29-1 and TRBJ2-1, with D possibly matching TRBD2 (5 bases). Germline loops: CDR1 SQVTM, CDR2 ANQGSEA. The CDR3 has 14 residues. The V end was cut by 4 bases, the J end by 5 bases, with 15 bases between. The CDR3 protein is CSVGRRFAHNEQFF. The CDR3 nucleotides read TGCAGCGTTGGGAGGAGGTTCGCCCACAATGAGCAGTTCTTC.

This clone has just one count. CDR3 loop: CASSIGASQETQYF. The DNA for the CDR3 is TGTGCCAGTAGTATCGGAGCGTCCCAAGAGACCCAGTACTTC. This chain connects TRBV19 to TRBJ2-5; D gene unclear. With 3 bases removed from V and 1 base from J, the gap between germline ends came to 9 bases. From germline, CDR1 is LNHDA and CDR2 SQIVND (reference sequence). This CDR3 contains 14 residues.

This sequence joins TRBV5-1 and TRBJ2-1; 10 bases agree with TRBD2. CDR3 length: 14 amino acids. J lost 2 bases, V lost 9 bases, and 5 bases had no gene match. Germline V gene sequence: CDR1 SGHRS, CDR2 YFSETQ. CDR3 sequence: CATSLAGAYNEQFF. As DNA, the CDR3 is TGCGCCACCTCGCTAGCGGGGGCCTACAATGAGCAGTTCTTC.

V is TRBV27 and J is TRBJ1-5; D remains unclear. This CDR3 is built from 15 residues. V lost 0 bases and J 6 bases, leaving 12 bases between the germline ends. From germline, CDR1 is MNHEY and CDR2 SMNVEV (reference sequence). CDR3 coding DNA: TGTGCCAGCAGTTTATCAGGAGGGCCAGGTCAGCCCCAGCATTTT. Its translation is CASSLSGGPGQPQHF.

J is TRBJ2-3 and V is TRBV9; perhaps TRBD1 as D (5 bases). The germline gives CDR1 SGDLS, CDR2 YYNGEE. The ends were cut back, 3 bases at V and 1 base at J, with 6 bases in the middle. The CDR3 contains 13 residues. CDR3 protein: CASSGGRTDTQYF. Here the CDR3 DNA reads TGTGCCAGCAGCGGGGGCCGCACAGATACGCAGTATTTT.

This clone was found a few times. The chain carries TRBV30 and TRBJ2-4; 9 positions match TRBD1. Germline V gives CDR1 GTSNPN, CDR2 SVGIG (reference sequence). J was trimmed by 7 bases and V by 3 bases; bases with no gene match: 4. The CDR3 contains 13 residues. The CDR3 region has the DNA TGTGCCTGGAGGGGACAGGGTGGGAACATTCAGTACTTC. It translates to CAWRGQGGNIQYF.

The genes are TRBV7-9 and TRBJ2-7; perhaps TRBD2 as D (6 bases). V lost 1 base and J lost 7, with 11 bases in between. CDR1 is SEHNR, CDR2 FQNEAQ, per germline (reference sequence). The CDR3 contains 13 residues. The CDR3 bases are TGTGCCAGCAGCTTAGGGGACGGACTAGAGCAGTACTTC. Its translation is CASSLGDGLEQYF.

This clone was seen a handful of times. This chain links TRBV21-1 with TRBJ2-2. TRBV21-1 is labeled a pseudogene. This CDR3 comprises 14 residues. DNA for the CDR3: TGTGCCAGCTGGGCTGACAAGGGTTCCGGGGAGCTGTTTTTT. It specifies CASWADKGSGELFF.

The chain employs TRBV10-1 and TRBJ1-2, with TRBD1 as a possible D gene (6 bases). This CDR3 has 13 residues. V shed 3 bases and J shed 4 bases, with 9 bases lying between them. The V gene's germline CDR1 is WNHNN and CDR2 SYGVQD (reference sequence). The CDR3 sequence: CASSEYRAYGYTF. CDR3 nucleotides: TGCGCCAGCAGTGAATACAGGGCCTATGGCTACACCTTC.

This clone was seen once. V is TRBV6-5 and J is TRBJ1-1, with 7 bases fitting TRBD1. With 8 bases clipped from V and 4 bases from J, the junction kept 4 bases outside the gene matches. CDR3 length: 12 residues. Per the germline V gene, CDR1 is MNHEY and CDR2 is SVGAGI. CDR3 protein: CASGRGPTEAFF. The CDR3 DNA follows: TGTGCCAGCGGGAGGGGGCCCACTGAAGCTTTCTTT.

V gene TRBV5-6 combines with J gene TRBJ2-3; no clear D gene. The CDR3 extends over 11 amino acids. The V gene lost 1 base and the J gene lost 6 bases, with 3 bases spanning the gap. CDR1 and CDR2 from the germline V gene are SGHDT and YYEEEE. The CDR3 loop is CASSLWDTQYF. For the CDR3, the DNA is TGTGCCAGCAGCTTGTGGGATACGCAGTATTTT.

This chain connects TRBV7-2 to TRBJ2-7, with D perhaps TRBD1 or TRBD2 (5 bases each). Germline CDR1 SGHTA, CDR2 FQGNSA. The germline V and J ends were trimmed by 0 bases and 1 base, with 10 bases remaining between them. The CDR3 is made up of 15 amino acids. CDR3 coding DNA: TGTGCCAGCAGCTTAGCCCGGGGACGTTCCTACGAGCAGTACTTC. Translating gives CASSLARGRSYEQYF. Looking up the rest from reference TRBV7-2 and TRBJ2-7 gives the full variable domain: GAGVSQSPSNKVTEKGKDVELRCDPISGHTALYWYRQSLGQGLEFLIYFQGNSAPDKSGLPSDRFSAERTGGSVSTLTIQRTQQEDSAVYLCASSLARGRSYEQYFGPGTRLTVT.

The V and J genes are TRBV30 and TRBJ2-3; D may be TRBD1 (5 bases). Trimming pared 3 bases from V and 1 base from J, leaving 11 bases between. CDR3 length equals 14 residues. Germline V lookup: CDR1 GTSNPN, CDR2 SVGIG (reference sequence). The CDR3: CAWRGHRGTDTQYF. The CDR3 DNA follows: TGTGCCTGGAGGGGGCACCGGGGCACAGATACGCAGTATTTT.

This chain connects TRBV6-1 to TRBJ2-5; the D gene is possibly TRBD1 (5 bases). V lost 5 bases and J 6 bases, leaving 10 bases between the germline ends. This CDR3 has 12 amino acids. Germline V gene data show CDR1 as MNHNS and CDR2 as SASEGT. As DNA, the CDR3 is TGTGCCAGCAGTCCAGGGCAGAAGACCCAGTACTTC. Protein sequence: CASSPGQKTQYF.

The genes are TRBV5-5 and TRBJ1-5, with 9 bases matching TRBD1. There are 16 residues in the CDR3. CDR1 is SGHKS and CDR2 is YYEKEE in the germline V gene (reference sequence). The junction had 5 bases not matched to a gene; V was cut back by 4 bases and J by 0 bases. CDR3 in amino acids: CASSAGTGNSNQPQHF. CDR3 DNA: TGTGCCAGCAGCGCCGGGACAGGGAATAGCAATCAGCCCCAGCATTTT.